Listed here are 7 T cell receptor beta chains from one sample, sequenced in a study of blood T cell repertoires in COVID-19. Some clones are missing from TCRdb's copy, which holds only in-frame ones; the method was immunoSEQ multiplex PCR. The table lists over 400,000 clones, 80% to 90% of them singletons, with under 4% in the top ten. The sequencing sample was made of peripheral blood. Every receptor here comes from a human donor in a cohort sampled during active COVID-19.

The CDR3 DNA is TGTGCCAGCAGTGAATATGGGCGGGAGGTCACAGATACGCAGTATTTT. It is translated as CASSEYGREVTDTQYF. The chain has TRBV6-1 and TRBJ2-3; 8 bases line up with TRBD2. Germline CDR1 reads MNHNS; CDR2 reads SASEGT. The CDR3 spans 16 residues. The V gene end was trimmed by 2 bases and the J gene end by 2 bases; junction bases not matched to a gene: 6.

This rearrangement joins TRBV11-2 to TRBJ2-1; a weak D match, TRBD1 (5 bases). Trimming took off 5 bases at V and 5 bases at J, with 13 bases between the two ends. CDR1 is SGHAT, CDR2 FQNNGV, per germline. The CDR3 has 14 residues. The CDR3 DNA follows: TGTGCCAGCAGCCCAGGGCGATTCAACAATGAGCAGTTCTTC. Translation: CASSPGRFNNEQFF.

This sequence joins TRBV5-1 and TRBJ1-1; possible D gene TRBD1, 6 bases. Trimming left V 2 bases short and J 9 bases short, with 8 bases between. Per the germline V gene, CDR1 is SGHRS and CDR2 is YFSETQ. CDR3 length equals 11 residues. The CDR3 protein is CASSLQGKAFF. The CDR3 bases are TGCGCCAGCAGCTTACAGGGTAAAGCTTTCTTT.

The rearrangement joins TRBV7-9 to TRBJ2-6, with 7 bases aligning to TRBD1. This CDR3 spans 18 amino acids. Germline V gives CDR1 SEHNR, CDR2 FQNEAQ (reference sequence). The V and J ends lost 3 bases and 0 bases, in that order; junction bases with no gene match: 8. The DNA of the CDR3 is TGTGCCAGCAGCTTCTCGACAGGGAAGAGCTCTGGGGCCAACGTCCTGACTTTC. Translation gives CASSFSTGKSSGANVLTF.

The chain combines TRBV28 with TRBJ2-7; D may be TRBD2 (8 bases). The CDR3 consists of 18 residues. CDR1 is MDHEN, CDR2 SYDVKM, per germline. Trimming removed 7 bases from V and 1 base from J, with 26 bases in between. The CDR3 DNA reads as TGTGCCAGCACTCCAGGGGGACGGCTGGAGCGGGAGTCCTACGAGCAGTACTTC. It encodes CASTPGGRLERESYEQYF.

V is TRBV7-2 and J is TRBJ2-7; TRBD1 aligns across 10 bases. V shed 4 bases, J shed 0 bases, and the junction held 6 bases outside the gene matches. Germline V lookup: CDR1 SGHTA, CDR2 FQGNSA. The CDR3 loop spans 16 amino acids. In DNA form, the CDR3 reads TGTGCCAGCAGCTCGCCGGGACAGGGGTCCTCCTACGAGCAGTACTTC. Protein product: CASSSPGQGSSYEQYF.

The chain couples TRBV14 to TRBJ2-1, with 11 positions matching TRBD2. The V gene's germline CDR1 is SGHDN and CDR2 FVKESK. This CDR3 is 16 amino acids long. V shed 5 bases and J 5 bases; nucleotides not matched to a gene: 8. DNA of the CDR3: TGTGCCAGCAGCGACCGTGCACTAGCGGGAGACAATGAGCAGTTCTTC. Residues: CASSDRALAGDNEQFF.